This T cell receptor beta chain was sequenced in a study of T cell clusters in autoimmune cytopenias. The germline V gene encodes CDR1 GTSNPN and CDR2 SVGIG (reference sequence). This CDR3 is built from 13 residues. Multiplex touch-down PCR amplified TRB using TRB-A and TRB-B pools in one tube. TCRdb reprocessed the multiplex PCR reads and stores each CDR3 protein as one record, lacking DNA. Its clone listing holds about 10,000 distinct CDR3 sequences. TRB was amplified from approximately 250 ng of peripheral blood genomic DNA per sample. This sample was shared with a second study, whose subject was T cell repertoires in aging, cancer and after chemotherapy. That work contributes: In healthy donors, age-related TCR diversity loss mainly reflected lost richness. These repertoire data do not allow conclusions about immunological memory after chemotherapy.

This clonotype was sampled from a human donor in good health. Sequenced input: peripheral blood. The chain is built from TRBV30 and TRBJ1-6; TCRdb proposes TRBD1, but this gene call is untestable without DNA. The CDR3 spells CAWSQGSESPLHF.